This is a list of T cell receptor beta chains from one sample in a study of shared clonotypes between healthy human individuals. TCRdb's copy holds only in-frame clones and misses some; the assay was immunoSEQ multiplex PCR. The data contain under 2.5 million clones, around 90% of them singletons. Sequencing was done on a sample of naive CD4+ T cells from PBMCs. These TCRs come from a man younger than 35 in good health. Some clones in this sample may be carry-over from other donors' samples. Both conserved end residues are part of each CDR3. Fields, in order: clone size, V gene, J gene, D gene, CDR3 protein, CDR3 DNA. D genes are given only for firm matches. The listing skips clone size in some rows; elsewhere it reads once, few, many or a size class.

clone_size: NA
v_call: TRBV15
j_call: TRBJ2-7
d_call: NA
cdr3_aa: CATSRVRTSREQYF
cdr3_nt: TGTGCCACCAGCAGAGTCCGGACCTCCCGGGAGCAGTACTTC

clone_size: NA
v_call: TRBV6-5
j_call: TRBJ1-2
d_call: NA
cdr3_aa: CASSFRRDGYTF
cdr3_nt: TGTGCCAGCAGTTTTCGGAGAGATGGCTACACCTTC

clone_size: NA
v_call: TRBV7-8
j_call: TRBJ2-1
d_call: NA
cdr3_aa: CASSPGGNEQFF
cdr3_nt: TGTGCCAGCAGCCCCGGGGGCAATGAGCAGTTCTTC

clone_size: NA
v_call: TRBV29-1
j_call: TRBJ1-1
d_call: NA
cdr3_aa: CSVEGRMNTEAFF
cdr3_nt: TGCAGCGTTGAGGGTCGCATGAACACTGAAGCTTTCTTT

clone_size: NA
v_call: TRBV5-4
j_call: TRBJ1-2
d_call: NA
cdr3_aa: CASSPFGGTDYGYTF
cdr3_nt: TGTGCCAGCAGCCCGTTTGGAGGGACGGACTATGGCTACACCTTC

clone_size: NA
v_call: TRBV7-3
j_call: TRBJ2-2
d_call: NA
cdr3_aa: CASSLFSSANTGELFF
cdr3_nt: TGTGCCAGCAGCTTATTTAGTAGCGCGAACACCGGGGAGCTGTTTTTT

clone_size: NA
v_call: TRBV19
j_call: TRBJ2-7
d_call: TRBD1
cdr3_aa: CASSVRDRDYEQYF
cdr3_nt: TGTGCCAGTAGTGTCCGGGACAGGGACTACGAGCAGTACTTC

clone_size: NA
v_call: TRBV5-1
j_call: TRBJ2-5
d_call: NA
cdr3_aa: CASSLGDKEGETQYF
cdr3_nt: TGCGCCAGCAGCTTGGGTGACAAGGAGGGAGAGACCCAGTACTTC

clone_size: few
v_call: TRBV6-1
j_call: TRBJ1-5
d_call: NA
cdr3_aa: CASSAGRTSNQPQHF
cdr3_nt: TGTGCCAGCAGTGCGGGCAGGACAAGCAATCAGCCCCAGCATTTT

clone_size: NA
v_call: TRBV14
j_call: TRBJ1-1
d_call: NA
cdr3_aa: CASSRYTEENTEAFF
cdr3_nt: TGTGCCAGCAGCCGATACACAGAGGAAAACACTGAAGCTTTCTTT

clone_size: once
v_call: TRBV27
j_call: TRBJ2-7
d_call: TRBD1
cdr3_aa: CASSPRQGPSYEQYF
cdr3_nt: TGTGCCAGCAGCCCCCGACAGGGGCCGTCCTACGAGCAGTACTTC

clone_size: NA
v_call: TRBV9
j_call: TRBJ1-4
d_call: NA
cdr3_aa: CASSVGPKENEKLFF
cdr3_nt: TGTGCCAGCAGCGTAGGCCCCAAGGAAAATGAAAAACTGTTTTTT

clone_size: NA
v_call: TRBV5-1
j_call: TRBJ2-1
d_call: TRBD1
cdr3_aa: CASTAQGAIGNEQFF
cdr3_nt: TGCGCCAGCACCGCACAGGGGGCCATCGGCAATGAGCAGTTCTTC

clone_size: NA
v_call: TRBV15
j_call: TRBJ1-5
d_call: NA
cdr3_aa: CATSRDRYQPQHF
cdr3_nt: TGTGCCACCAGCAGAGACCGGTATCAGCCCCAGCATTTT

clone_size: NA
v_call: TRBV4-3
j_call: TRBJ1-5
d_call: NA
cdr3_aa: CASSQEKGNQPQHF
cdr3_nt: TGCGCCAGCAGCCAAGAAAAGGGGAATCAGCCCCAGCATTTT

clone_size: NA
v_call: TRBV7-9
j_call: TRBJ1-5
d_call: NA
cdr3_aa: CASSPSGRTVNQPQHF
cdr3_nt: TGTGCCAGCAGCCCGTCGGGACGCACAGTCAATCAGCCCCAGCATTTT

clone_size: NA
v_call: TRBV27
j_call: TRBJ1-1
d_call: NA
cdr3_aa: CASSFGRPLPGVKAFF
cdr3_nt: TGTGCCAGCAGTTTTGGCAGACCACTCCCGGGGGTTAAAGCTTTCTTT

clone_size: NA
v_call: TRBV14
j_call: TRBJ2-1
d_call: TRBD2
cdr3_aa: CASSLSWTSGAYNEQFF
cdr3_nt: TGTGCCAGCAGCCTCTCTTGGACTAGCGGAGCTTACAATGAGCAGTTCTTC